Listed below are T cell receptor beta chains from one sample, sequenced in a study of shared clonotypes between healthy human individuals. Sequenced by immunoSEQ multiplex PCR; TCRdb stores in-frame clones only, minus some. The sample yields millions of clones, under 95% seen once. The sample was naive CD8+ T cells from PBMCs. The receptors here all came from a man aged 18 to 30 in good health. Some clones in this sample may be carry-over from other donors' samples. CDR3s leave out the opening cysteine and the closing phenylalanine or tryptophan.

v_call	j_call	cdr3_aa
TRBV2	TRBJ2-7	ASSEWHGRFDEQY
TRBV6-8	TRBJ2-5	ARRSQETQY
TRBV27	TRBJ2-5	ASSFRLAGNQETQY
TRBV6-5	TRBJ2-5	ASSYTRGREETQY
TRBV28	TRBJ1-1	ASSFRKGQLNTEAF
TRBV6-7	TRBJ2-5	ASSPGTSGGDNQETQY
TRBV2	TRBJ2-1	ASKAGDIEQF
TRBV7-9	TRBJ1-5	ASSPGPLNQPQH
TRBV6-1	TRBJ1-5	ASSPGQGRYQPQH
TRBV10-3	TRBJ1-1	AISEASLGGGNTEAF
TRBV27	TRBJ1-2	ASSPPPGTGGVDGYT
TRBV5-1	TRBJ2-2	ASSPQPGGREYGGELF
TRBV29-1	TRBJ1-1	SGQKNTEAF
TRBV28	TRBJ1-1	ASSLRYPKTGYTEAF
TRBV28	TRBJ1-1	ASSSDWDTAIEAF
TRBV7-3	TRBJ2-1	ASSPRVGWNEQF
TRBV9	TRBJ2-4	ASSSPQANSKNIQY
TRBV29-1	TRBJ2-7	SVLTRPPYEQY
TRBV5-6	TRBJ2-1	ASSSGLAGYNEQF
TRBV28	TRBJ1-2	ASSSYREGVDGYT
TRBV5-6	TRBJ2-5	ASSLVSGGDQY
TRBV9	TRBJ2-1	ASSVVGQIRHNEQF
TRBV7-8	TRBJ2-3	ASSLQRTDIRDTQY
TRBV28	TRBJ2-3	ASALGGPDTQY
TRBV7-9	TRBJ2-5	ASSPTGTSGKQETQY
TRBV6-1	TRBJ2-1	ASRERLAGVLSYNEQF
TRBV13	TRBJ2-1	ASSSAGQLNNEQF
TRBV7-9	TRBJ2-7	ASSQGTGSYEQY
TRBV29-1	TRBJ1-1	SVEAGIGTEAF
TRBV4-2	TRBJ2-7	ASSQVATGPFSYEQY